Following are 27 T cell receptor beta chains from one sample sequenced in a study of shared clonotypes between healthy human individuals. The data were produced by immunoSEQ multiplex PCR, yet TCRdb's version contains in-frame clones alone and is incomplete. Of a few million clones in the sample, more than 90% were seen once. Source material: naive CD4+ T cells sorted from blood. The subset was: CD45RA+ positively selected. The receptors were sampled from a man aged 18-30 years in good health.

Notes on this clone: Other DNA sequences in the sample encode the same CDR3. The chain recombines TRBV5-1 with TRBJ1-6, with D tentatively TRBD1 (5 bases). This CDR3 spans 13 amino acids. Germline lookup yields CDR1 SGHRS and CDR2 YFSETQ. Trimming cost V 0 bases and J 13 bases, with 11 bases left between them. This chain's CDR3 is CASSLAGRSPLHF. For the CDR3, the DNA is TGCGCCAGCAGCTTGGCGGGACGGTCTCCCCTCCACTTT.

The chain uses TRBV6-1 and TRBJ2-7; D tentatively reads TRBD1 or TRBD2 (6 bases each). CDR1 and CDR2 (germline): MNHNS, SASEGT. V was pared by 5 bases and J by 4 bases, with 15 bases between. The CDR3 consists of 14 residues. The CDR3 here is CASSSRRRGYEQYF. CDR3 bases: TGTGCCAGCAGTAGCCGTAGGAGGGGGTACGAGCAGTACTTC.

The J gene is TRBJ1-2, the V gene TRBV7-3, with a tentative D call TRBD1 (6 bases). Germline V CDR1 and CDR2: SGHTA, FQGTGA. Trimming pared 4 bases from V and 6 bases from J, leaving 21 bases between. The CDR3 runs 16 residues. CDR3 DNA: TGTGCCAGCAGCTCCGGTGCTGTGGGGGGCCTGGATGGCTACACCTTC. Protein sequence: CASSSGAVGGLDGYTF. The full variable domain, with the rest looked up from reference TRBV7-3 and TRBJ1-2, is GAGVSQTPSNKVTEKGKYVELRCDPISGHTALYWYRQSLGQGPEFLIYFQGTGAADDSGLPNDRFFAVRPEGSVSTLKIQRTERGDSAVYLCASSSGAVGGLDGYTFGSGTRLTVV.

Only one count was recorded for this clone. The chain carries TRBV10-3 and TRBJ2-2; TRBD2 agrees at 8 bases. With 10 bases clipped from V and 1 base from J, the junction kept 5 bases outside the gene matches. Germline V gene sequence: CDR1 ENHRY, CDR2 SYGVKD. The CDR3 extends over 14 amino acids. CDR3 sequence reads: CATRLAQNTGELFF. The CDR3 DNA reads as TGTGCCACCAGACTAGCGCAGAACACCGGGGAGCTGTTTTTT.

The rearrangement links TRBV5-4 to TRBJ1-2; TRBD1 aligns across 11 bases. The CDR3 contains 16 residues. J was trimmed by 8 bases and V by 2 bases; bases with no gene match: 11. From germline, CDR1 is SGHNT and CDR2 YYREEE (reference sequence). The CDR3 DNA reads as TGTGCCAGCAGCTTTCCGGACAGGGGGCATGGAGGAGGCTACACCTTC. Protein sequence: CASSFPDRGHGGGYTF.

V is TRBV5-1 and J is TRBJ1-1, with 10 bases fitting TRBD1. The V gene end was trimmed by 0 bases and the J gene end by 7 bases; junction bases not matched to a gene: 3. CDR1 is SGHRS and CDR2 is YFSETQ in the germline V gene. The CDR3 contains 14 residues. In nucleotides, the CDR3 is TGCGCCAGCAGCTTGGCTGGGACAGGGGTTGAAGCTTTCTTT. Its protein is CASSLAGTGVEAFF.

V gene TRBV28 combines with J gene TRBJ1-6, with D uncertain. The CDR3 extends over 15 amino acids. V was pared by 10 bases and J by 0 bases, with 13 bases between. Looked up from germline, CDR1 is MDHEN and CDR2 is SYDVKM. CDR3 in amino acids: CANTPIGSYNSPLHF. The CDR3 DNA reads as TGTGCCAACACCCCCATAGGCTCCTATAATTCACCCCTCCACTTT.

V usage is TRBV19 and J usage is TRBJ1-3, with D perhaps TRBD1 (5 bases). The ends were cut back, 3 bases at V and 0 bases at J, with 21 bases in the middle. The CDR3 contains 19 residues. Germline CDR1 reads LNHDA; CDR2 reads SQIVND (reference sequence). The CDR3 reads CASSIRDPGGRSSGNTIYF. For the CDR3, the DNA is TGTGCCAGTAGTATTAGGGACCCAGGCGGCAGAAGCTCTGGAAACACCATATATTTT.

The V call is TRBV7-2, the J call TRBJ1-2, with D unclear. This CDR3 spans 14 amino acids. Germline CDR1 SGHTA, CDR2 FQGNSA. V shed 3 bases and J shed 8 bases, with 16 bases lying between them. This chain's CDR3 is CASSLVGQLGGYTF. CDR3 DNA sequence: TGTGCCAGCAGCTTGGTAGGGCAGTTGGGAGGCTACACCTTC.

The V and J genes are TRBV10-3 and TRBJ2-3, with D possibly matching TRBD2 (6 bases). The CDR3 contains 16 residues. Germline V gene sequence: CDR1 ENHRY, CDR2 SYGVKD. V was cut by 4 bases and J by 2 bases, with 16 bases left in between. The CDR3 loop reads CAISASGTEVTDTQYF. In DNA, the CDR3 is TGTGCCATCAGTGCCTCTGGGACTGAAGTCACAGATACGCAGTATTTT.

The chain carries TRBV30 and TRBJ1-2; D gene uncertain. Germline V gives CDR1 GTSNPN, CDR2 SVGIG (reference sequence). V lost 0 bases and J 6 bases, leaving 14 bases between the germline ends. The length of the CDR3 is 14 residues. Here the CDR3 reads CAWSVGILGNGYTF. CDR3 in DNA: TGTGCCTGGAGTGTTGGGATCTTGGGTAATGGCTACACCTTC.

The rearrangement joins TRBV2 to TRBJ1-5, with a weak D call TRBD1 (5 bases). The germline CDR1 and CDR2 sequences are SNHLY and FYNNEI. The CDR3 contains 15 residues. The V end lost 3 bases, the J end lost 5 bases, and 14 bases lay between the germline ends. The CDR3: CASSDRDGDYQPQHF. In nucleotides, the CDR3 is TGTGCCAGCAGTGACCGGGACGGGGATTATCAGCCCCAGCATTTT.

V and J are TRBV19 and TRBJ1-2; D unclear. Germline CDR1 reads LNHDA; CDR2 reads SQIVND (reference sequence). The CDR3 spans 15 residues. The germline V and J ends were trimmed by 3 bases and 3 bases, with 14 bases remaining between them. CDR3 protein: CASSIEVQRDYGYTF. The CDR3 DNA follows: TGTGCCAGTAGTATTGAGGTCCAGAGAGACTATGGCTACACCTTC.

J is TRBJ1-2 and V is TRBV5-4; 8 bases align to TRBD1. V lost 5 bases and J lost 6; bases outside the gene matches: 9. CDR3 length: 14 residues. Germline V gives CDR1 SGHNT, CDR2 YYREEE (reference sequence). The CDR3 region is CASSPGRGRDGYTF. CDR3 coding DNA: TGTGCCAGCAGTCCCGGCAGGGGGCGAGATGGCTACACCTTC.

This clone was seen only once. CDR3: CASSLTRVRVTDTQYF. The DNA of the CDR3 is TGTGCCAGCAGCTTGACCAGGGTTAGGGTCACAGATACGCAGTATTTT. The chain recombines TRBV5-6 with TRBJ2-3; possibly TRBD1 for D (5 bases). The V gene lost 1 base and the J gene lost 2 bases, with 14 bases spanning the gap. Germline V gene data show CDR1 as SGHDT and CDR2 as YYEEEE. The CDR3 runs 16 residues.

Regarding this clone: Its ends do not fully match the called genes, so a read error is possible. The V call is TRBV10-1, the J call TRBJ2-3, with 11 bases fitting TRBD1. The CDR3 extends over 15 amino acids. Germline-derived CDR1 and CDR2 are WNHNN and SYGVQD (reference sequence). The DNA for the CDR3 is TGCGCCCGCAGTGGAATGGGACAGGGGGCAGATACGCAGTATTTT. This encodes CARSGMGQGADTQYF.

CDR3 in DNA: TGTGCCACCGGGGGGAGTGTTGGCTCCTACGAGCAGTACTTC. It yields the protein CATGGSVGSYEQYF. This chain connects TRBV6-6 to TRBJ2-7, with 7 bases matching TRBD2. The germline gives CDR1 MNHNY, CDR2 SVGAGI (reference sequence). V was pared by 10 bases and J by 0 bases, with 9 bases of the junction left unmatched. The CDR3 sequence is 14 residues long.

The chain employs TRBV30 and TRBJ2-1; no firm D call. This CDR3 spans 14 amino acids. CDR1 and CDR2 from the germline V gene are GTSNPN and SVGIG (reference sequence). V lost 3 bases, J lost 9 bases, and 18 bases lay in between. The CDR3 here is CAWSVLVKNPEQFF. For the CDR3, the DNA is TGTGCCTGGAGCGTACTGGTAAAAAATCCTGAGCAGTTCTTC.

This CDR3 reads CASSYGMNTEAFF. CDR3 in DNA: TGTGCCAGCAGTTATGGGATGAACACTGAAGCTTTCTTT. The V and J genes are TRBV6-1 and TRBJ1-1, with no clear D. CDR1 is MNHNS, CDR2 SASEGT, per germline. Trimming removed 5 bases from V and 0 bases from J, with 7 bases in between. The CDR3 has 13 residues.

The J gene is TRBJ2-1, the V gene TRBV30; 12 bases line up with TRBD1. Looked up from germline, CDR1 is GTSNPN and CDR2 is SVGIG (reference sequence). The CDR3 has 14 residues. V shed 3 bases, J shed 7 bases, and the junction held 4 bases outside the gene matches. The CDR3 DNA is TGTGCCTGGAGCAGGGACAGGGGGCAAAATGAGCAGTTCTTC. Translating it yields CAWSRDRGQNEQFF.

The gene calls are TRBV6-5 and TRBJ1-6; D unclear. Germline V gives CDR1 MNHEY, CDR2 SVGAGI. Trimming took off 0 bases at V and 10 bases at J, with 10 bases between the two ends. This CDR3 spans 14 amino acids. The CDR3 loop reads CASSYSSLISPLHF. DNA of the CDR3: TGTGCCAGCAGTTACTCGTCTTTAATCTCACCCCTCCACTTT.

This chain joins TRBV10-3 and TRBJ2-5; D might be TRBD2 (6 bases). Germline V CDR1 and CDR2: ENHRY, SYGVKD. V gave up 10 bases and J gave up 4 bases, with 13 bases separating them. The CDR3 loop spans 12 amino acids. The CDR3: CATGPAGETQYF. The CDR3 nucleotides are TGTGCCACGGGCCCAGCGGGAGAGACCCAGTACTTC.

V and J are TRBV6-5 and TRBJ1-1; D unclear. V gave up 0 bases and J gave up 4 bases, with 12 bases separating them. The CDR3 length is 15 residues. Germline-derived CDR1 and CDR2 are MNHEY and SVGAGI. CDR3 residues: CASSYSTRASTEAFF. The CDR3 DNA follows: TGTGCCAGCAGTTACTCAACGAGGGCGTCCACTGAAGCTTTCTTT.

The chain has TRBV7-2 and TRBJ1-1, with a weak D call TRBD1 (5 bases). Per germline, CDR1 SGHTA and CDR2 FQGNSA. V lost 1 base and J lost 7, with 13 bases in between. CDR3 size: 14 residues. CDR3 protein: CASSLESRANEAFF. CDR3 DNA: TGTGCCAGCAGCTTAGAGAGCAGGGCAAATGAAGCTTTCTTT.

V is TRBV5-1 and J is TRBJ1-2; D uncertain. Trimming cost V 3 bases and J 4 bases, with 16 bases left between them. Germline V gene sequence: CDR1 SGHRS, CDR2 YFSETQ. The CDR3 has 15 amino acids. The CDR3 DNA follows: TGCGCCAGCAGCTCCGATCCCGGAGGACTCTATGGCTACACCTTC. It is translated as CASSSDPGGLYGYTF. Based on the CDR3 plus reference TRBV5-1 and TRBJ1-2, the full variable domain is KAGVTQTPRYLIKTRGQQVTLSCSPISGHRSVSWYQQTPGQGLQFLFEYFSETQRNKGNFPGRFSGRQFSNSRSEMNVSTLELGDSALYLCASSSDPGGLYGYTFGSGTRLTVV.

The V call is TRBV7-9, the J call TRBJ1-4; D not resolved. V was shortened by 5 bases and J by 8 bases, with 24 bases between the two germline ends. This CDR3 region has 17 residues. Looked up from germline, CDR1 is SEHNR and CDR2 is FQNEAQ (reference sequence). The CDR3 DNA follows: TGTGCCAGCAGCAATCGACCTCGGCATACGGGGAAAGAAAAACTGTTTTTT. The encoded protein is CASSNRPRHTGKEKLFF.

The chain has TRBV5-5 and TRBJ2-7, with D maybe TRBD1 (6 bases). Germline CDR1 and CDR2: SGHKS and YYEKEE (reference sequence). V gave up 2 bases and J gave up 1 base, with 10 bases separating them. CDR3 size: 14 residues. CDR3 sequence (DNA): TGTGCCAGCAGCTTAGCGGACAGATCCTACGAGCAGTACTTC. The encoded protein is CASSLADRSYEQYF.